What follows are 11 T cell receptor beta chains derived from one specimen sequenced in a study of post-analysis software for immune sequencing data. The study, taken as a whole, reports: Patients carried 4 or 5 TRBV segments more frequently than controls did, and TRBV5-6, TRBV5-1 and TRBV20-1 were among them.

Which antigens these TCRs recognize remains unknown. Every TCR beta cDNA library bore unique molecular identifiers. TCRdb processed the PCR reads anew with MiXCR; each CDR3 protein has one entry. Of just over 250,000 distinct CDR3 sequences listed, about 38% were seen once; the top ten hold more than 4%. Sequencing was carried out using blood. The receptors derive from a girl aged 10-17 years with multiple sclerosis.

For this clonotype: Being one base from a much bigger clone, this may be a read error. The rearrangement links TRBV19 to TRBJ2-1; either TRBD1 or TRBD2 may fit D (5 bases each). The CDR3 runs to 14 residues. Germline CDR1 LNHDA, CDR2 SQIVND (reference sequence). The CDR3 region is CAGSKGPPGNEQFF. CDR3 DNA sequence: TGTGCCGGTAGTAAGGGACCCCCTGGGAATGAGCAGTTCTTC. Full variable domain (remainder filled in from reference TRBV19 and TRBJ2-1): DGGITQSPKYLFRKEGQNVTLSCEQNLNHDAMYWYRQDPGQGLRLIYYSQIVNDFQKGDIAEGYSVSREKKESFPLTVTSAQKNPTAFYLCAGSKGPPGNEQFFGPGTRLTVL.

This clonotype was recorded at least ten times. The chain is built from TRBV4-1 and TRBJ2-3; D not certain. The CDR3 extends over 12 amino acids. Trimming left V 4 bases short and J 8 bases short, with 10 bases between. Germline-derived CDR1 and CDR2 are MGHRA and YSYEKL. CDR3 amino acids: CASSRAPGTQYF. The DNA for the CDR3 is TGCGCCAGCAGCCGCGCACCCGGTACGCAGTATTTT.

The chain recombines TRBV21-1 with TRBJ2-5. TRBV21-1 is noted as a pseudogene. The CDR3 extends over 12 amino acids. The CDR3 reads CANSNVGETQYF. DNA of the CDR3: TGTGCCAACAGCAATGTGGGGGAGACCCAGTACTTC.

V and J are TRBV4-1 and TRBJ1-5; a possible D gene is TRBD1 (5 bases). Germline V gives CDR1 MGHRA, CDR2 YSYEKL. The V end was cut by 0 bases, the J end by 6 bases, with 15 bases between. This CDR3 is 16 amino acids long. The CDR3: CASSQDLWQGGQPQHF. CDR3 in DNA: TGCGCCAGCAGCCAAGATCTTTGGCAGGGAGGTCAGCCCCAGCATTTT.

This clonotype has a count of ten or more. The CDR3 here is CASSETNYGYTF. The CDR3 region has the DNA TGTGCCAGCAGTGAAACTAACTATGGCTACACCTTC. The chain has TRBV12-3 or TRBV12-4 and TRBJ1-2; D remains unclear. The CDR3 spans 12 residues. V lost 5 bases and J lost 0, with 4 bases in between.

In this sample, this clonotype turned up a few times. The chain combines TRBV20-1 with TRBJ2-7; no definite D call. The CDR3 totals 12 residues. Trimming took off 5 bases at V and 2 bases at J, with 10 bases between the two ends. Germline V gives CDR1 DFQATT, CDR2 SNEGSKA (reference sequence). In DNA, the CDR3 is TGCAGTGCTGCTGCCCATACCTACGAGCAGTACTTC. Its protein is CSAAAHTYEQYF.

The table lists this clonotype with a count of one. The CDR3 protein is CASRGPPAGIEAFF. CDR3 nucleotides: TGTGCCAGCAGAGGACCGCCCGCGGGAATTGAAGCTTTCTTT. The rearrangement links TRBV2 to TRBJ1-1; no reliable D call. The CDR3 loop spans 14 amino acids. Trimming pared 6 bases from V and 7 bases from J, leaving 18 bases between. CDR1 and CDR2 (germline): SNHLY, FYNNEI.

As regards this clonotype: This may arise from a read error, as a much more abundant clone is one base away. Here the CDR3 reads CASTWAGPRNEQFF. CDR3 in DNA: TGTGCCAGCACGTGGGCAGGCCCGCGCAATGAGCAGTTCTTC. The chain recombines TRBV27 with TRBJ2-1, with D unresolved. Germline V lookup: CDR1 MNHEY, CDR2 SMNVEV (reference sequence). CDR3 length: 14 amino acids. Between the trimmed V and J ends, which lost 7 bases and 6 bases, there was a span of 16 bases.

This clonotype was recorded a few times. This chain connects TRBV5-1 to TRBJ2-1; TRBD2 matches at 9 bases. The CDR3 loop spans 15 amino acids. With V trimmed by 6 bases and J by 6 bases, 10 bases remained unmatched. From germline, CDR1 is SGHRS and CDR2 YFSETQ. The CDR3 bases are TGCGCCAGCATCACCGGGGATAGCGGGAGCAATGAGCAGTTCTTC. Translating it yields CASITGDSGSNEQFF.

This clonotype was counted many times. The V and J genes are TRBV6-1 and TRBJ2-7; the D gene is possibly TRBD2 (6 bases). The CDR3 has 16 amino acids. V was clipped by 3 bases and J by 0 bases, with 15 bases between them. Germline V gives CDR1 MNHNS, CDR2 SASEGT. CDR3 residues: CASSEVGGHRSYEQYF. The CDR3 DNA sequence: TGTGCCAGCAGTGAGGTGGGAGGCCACCGCTCCTACGAGCAGTACTTC.

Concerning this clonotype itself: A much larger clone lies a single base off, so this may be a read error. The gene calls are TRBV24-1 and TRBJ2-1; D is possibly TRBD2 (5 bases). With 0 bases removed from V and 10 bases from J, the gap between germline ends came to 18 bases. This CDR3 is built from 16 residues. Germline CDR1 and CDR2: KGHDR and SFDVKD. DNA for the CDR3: TGTGCCACCAGTGATTTGGGGCGCCTAGCCCAGGAGGAGCAGTTCTTC. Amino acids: CATSDLGRLAQEEQFF.